The T cell receptor (beta chain) described here comes from a study of T cell clones after liver transplantation. Some clones are missing from TCRdb's copy, which holds only in-frame ones; the method was immunoSEQ multiplex PCR. In the table there are tens of thousands of clones, 70% to 90% of which are singletons. Germline V lookup: CDR1 KGHSH, CDR2 LQKENI. Trimming at V came to 5 bases and at J to 5 bases, leaving 6 bases not matched to a gene. This CDR3 contains 15 residues. The chain links TRBV18 to TRBJ2-7; 13 nucleotides match TRBD2. This TCR was sampled from a human patient who received a liver transplant. Part of the T cell pool may stem from the graft donor. Sequenced material: CD4+ T cells from blood, taken at the 22-month timepoint. CDR3 loop: CASSEGLAGVDEQYF. As DNA, the CDR3 is TGTGCCAGCTCAGAAGGACTAGCGGGAGTGGACGAGCAGTACTTC.